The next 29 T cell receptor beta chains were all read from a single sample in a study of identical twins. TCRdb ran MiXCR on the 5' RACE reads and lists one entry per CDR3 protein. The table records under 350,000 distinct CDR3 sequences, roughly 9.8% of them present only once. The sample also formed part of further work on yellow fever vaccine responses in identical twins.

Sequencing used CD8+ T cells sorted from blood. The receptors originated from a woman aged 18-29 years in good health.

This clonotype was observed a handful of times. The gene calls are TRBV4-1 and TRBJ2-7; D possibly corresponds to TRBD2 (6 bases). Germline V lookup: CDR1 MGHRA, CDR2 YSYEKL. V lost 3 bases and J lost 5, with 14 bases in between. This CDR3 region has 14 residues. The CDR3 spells CASSHVTGVDEQYF. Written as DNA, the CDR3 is TGCGCCAGCAGCCATGTAACGGGAGTGGACGAGCAGTACTTC.

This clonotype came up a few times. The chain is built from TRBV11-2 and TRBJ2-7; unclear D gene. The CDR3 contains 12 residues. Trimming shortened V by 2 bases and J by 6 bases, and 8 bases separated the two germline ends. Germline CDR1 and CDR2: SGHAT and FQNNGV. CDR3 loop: CASSLLEREQYF. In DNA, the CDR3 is TGTGCCAGCAGCTTATTGGAGCGCGAGCAGTACTTC.

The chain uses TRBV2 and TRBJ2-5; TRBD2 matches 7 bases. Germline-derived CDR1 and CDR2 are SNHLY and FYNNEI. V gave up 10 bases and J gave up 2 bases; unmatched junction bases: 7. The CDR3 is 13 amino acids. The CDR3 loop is CAIQRDPQETQYF. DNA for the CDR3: TGTGCCATCCAGCGGGACCCACAAGAGACCCAGTACTTC.

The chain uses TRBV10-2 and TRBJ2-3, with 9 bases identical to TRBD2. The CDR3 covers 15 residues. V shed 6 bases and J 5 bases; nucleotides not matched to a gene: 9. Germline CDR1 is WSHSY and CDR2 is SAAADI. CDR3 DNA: TGCGCCAGCAGCTATAGCGGGGGCCGGGGAGATACGCAGTATTTT. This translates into CASSYSGGRGDTQYF.

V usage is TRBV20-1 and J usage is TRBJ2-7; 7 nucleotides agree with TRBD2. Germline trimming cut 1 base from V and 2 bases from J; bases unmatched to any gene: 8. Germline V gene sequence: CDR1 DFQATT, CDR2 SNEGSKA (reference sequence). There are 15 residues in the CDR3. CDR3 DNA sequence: TGCAGTGCTAGAGTCTGGGCGGGGGACGCCTACGAGCAGTACTTC. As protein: CSARVWAGDAYEQYF.

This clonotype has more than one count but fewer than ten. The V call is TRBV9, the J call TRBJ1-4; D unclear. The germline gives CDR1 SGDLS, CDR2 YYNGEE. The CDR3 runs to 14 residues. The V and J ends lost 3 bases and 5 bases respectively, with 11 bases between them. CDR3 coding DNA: TGTGCCAGCAGCGGGGGAGGAGGGAATGAAAAACTGTTTTTT. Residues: CASSGGGGNEKLFF.

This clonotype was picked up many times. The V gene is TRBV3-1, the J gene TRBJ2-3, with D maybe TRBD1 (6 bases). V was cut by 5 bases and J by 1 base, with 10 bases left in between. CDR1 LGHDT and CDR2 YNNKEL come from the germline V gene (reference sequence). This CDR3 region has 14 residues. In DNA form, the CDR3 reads TGTGCCAGCAGCGGGGGCGTCGGCACAGATACGCAGTATTTT. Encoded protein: CASSGGVGTDTQYF.

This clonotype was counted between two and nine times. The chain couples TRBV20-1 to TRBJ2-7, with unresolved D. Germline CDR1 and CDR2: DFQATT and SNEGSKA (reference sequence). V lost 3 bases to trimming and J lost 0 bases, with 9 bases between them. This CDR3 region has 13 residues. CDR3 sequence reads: CSASRTNSYEQYF. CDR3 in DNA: TGCAGTGCTAGTCGGACGAACTCCTACGAGCAGTACTTC.

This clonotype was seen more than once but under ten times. Here the CDR3 reads CASSSTGGTGEKLFF. CDR3 DNA sequence: TGTGCCAGCAGTTCAACAGGGGGTACAGGAGAAAAACTGTTTTTT. The chain links TRBV27 to TRBJ1-4; 8 bases align to TRBD1. Germline V gives CDR1 MNHEY, CDR2 SMNVEV (reference sequence). J was trimmed by 8 bases and V by 4 bases; bases with no gene match: 9. The CDR3 is 15 residues long.

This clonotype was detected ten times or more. The CDR3 DNA reads TGTGCCACACCCGGAATAGCGGGAGTGGACTCCTACGAGCAGTACTTC. It is translated as CATPGIAGVDSYEQYF. The rearrangement uses TRBV2 and TRBJ2-7, with 9 bases matching TRBD2. CDR1 is SNHLY and CDR2 is FYNNEI in the germline V gene. The length of the CDR3 is 16 residues. The J segment lost 0 bases and the V segment lost 10 bases, leaving 13 bases of the junction unmatched.

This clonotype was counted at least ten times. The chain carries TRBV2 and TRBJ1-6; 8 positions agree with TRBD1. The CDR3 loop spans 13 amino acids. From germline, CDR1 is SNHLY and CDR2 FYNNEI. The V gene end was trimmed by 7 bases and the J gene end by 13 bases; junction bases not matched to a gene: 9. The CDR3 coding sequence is TGTGCCAGCACAGGGGGCTCCCTAGACCCCCTCCACTTT. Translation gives CASTGGSLDPLHF.

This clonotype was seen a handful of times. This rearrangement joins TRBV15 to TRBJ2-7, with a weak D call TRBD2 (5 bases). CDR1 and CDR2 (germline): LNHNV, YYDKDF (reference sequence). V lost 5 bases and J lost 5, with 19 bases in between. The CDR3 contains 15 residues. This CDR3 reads CATSYRTPRADEQYF. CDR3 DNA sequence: TGTGCCACCAGCTATCGGACTCCTCGGGCAGACGAGCAGTACTTC. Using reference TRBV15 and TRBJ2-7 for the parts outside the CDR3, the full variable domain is DAMVIQNPRYQVTQFGKPVTLSCSQTLNHNVMYWYQQKSSQAPKLLFHYYDKDFNNEADTPDNFQSRRPNTSFCFLDIRSPGLGDTAMYLCATSYRTPRADEQYFGPGTRLTVT.

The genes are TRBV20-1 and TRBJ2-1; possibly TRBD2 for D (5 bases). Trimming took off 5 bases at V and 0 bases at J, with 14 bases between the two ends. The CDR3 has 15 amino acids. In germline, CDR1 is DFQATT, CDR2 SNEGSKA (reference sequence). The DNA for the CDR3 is TGCAGTGCTCGGACTGCGAAAAGCTCCTACAATGAGCAGTTCTTC. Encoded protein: CSARTAKSSYNEQFF.

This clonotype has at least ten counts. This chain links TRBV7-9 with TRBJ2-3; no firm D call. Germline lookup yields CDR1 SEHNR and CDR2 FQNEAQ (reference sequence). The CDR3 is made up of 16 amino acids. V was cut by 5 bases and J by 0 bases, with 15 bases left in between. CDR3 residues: CASSDAGRLSTDTQYF. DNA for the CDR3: TGTGCCAGCAGCGATGCTGGGCGTCTAAGCACAGATACGCAGTATTTT. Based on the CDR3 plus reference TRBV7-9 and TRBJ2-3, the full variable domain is DTGVSQNPRHKITKRGQNVTFRCDPISEHNRLYWYRQTLGQGPEFLTYFQNEAQLEKSRLLSDRFSAERPKGSFSTLEIQRTEQGDSAMYLCASSDAGRLSTDTQYFGPGTRLTVL.

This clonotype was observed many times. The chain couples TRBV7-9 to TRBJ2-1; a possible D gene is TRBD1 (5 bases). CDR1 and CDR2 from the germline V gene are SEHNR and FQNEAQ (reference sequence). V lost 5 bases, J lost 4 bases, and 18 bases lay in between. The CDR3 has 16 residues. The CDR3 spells CASSHSSGYRYNEQFF. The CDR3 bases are TGTGCCAGCAGCCACAGTTCAGGGTATCGATACAATGAGCAGTTCTTC. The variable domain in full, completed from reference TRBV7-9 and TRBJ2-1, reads DTGVSQNPRHKITKRGQNVTFRCDPISEHNRLYWYRQTLGQGPEFLTYFQNEAQLEKSRLLSDRFSAERPKGSFSTLEIQRTEQGDSAMYLCASSHSSGYRYNEQFFGPGTRLTVL.

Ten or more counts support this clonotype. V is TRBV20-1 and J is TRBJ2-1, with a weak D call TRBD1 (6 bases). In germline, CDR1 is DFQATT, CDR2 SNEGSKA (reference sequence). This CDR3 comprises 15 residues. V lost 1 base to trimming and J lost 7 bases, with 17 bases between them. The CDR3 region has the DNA TGCAGTGCTAGAGCGGACAGAAATTCGGTGAATGAGCAGTTCTTC. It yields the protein CSARADRNSVNEQFF.

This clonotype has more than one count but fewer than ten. The CDR3 region is CASSSSGTGGLDTQYF. Here the CDR3 DNA reads TGTGCCAGCAGTTCATCCGGGACAGGGGGCTTGGATACGCAGTATTTT. This rearrangement joins TRBV12-3 or TRBV12-4 to TRBJ2-3, with 12 bases matching TRBD1. The CDR3 length is 16 residues. With 4 bases clipped from V and 6 bases from J, the junction kept 8 bases outside the gene matches.

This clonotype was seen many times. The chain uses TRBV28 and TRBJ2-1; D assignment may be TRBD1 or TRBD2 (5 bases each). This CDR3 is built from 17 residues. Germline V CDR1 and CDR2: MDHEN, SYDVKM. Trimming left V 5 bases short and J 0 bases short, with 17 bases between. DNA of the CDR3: TGTGCCAGCAGTCACCGGGACGGTCTTAGCTCCTACAATGAGCAGTTCTTC. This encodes CASSHRDGLSSYNEQFF. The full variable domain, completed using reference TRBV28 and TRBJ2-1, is DVKVTQSSRYLVKRTGEKVFLECVQDMDHENMFWYRQDPGLGLRLIYFSYDVKMKEKGDIPEGYSVSREKKERFSLILESASTNQTSMYLCASSHRDGLSSYNEQFFGPGTRLTVL.

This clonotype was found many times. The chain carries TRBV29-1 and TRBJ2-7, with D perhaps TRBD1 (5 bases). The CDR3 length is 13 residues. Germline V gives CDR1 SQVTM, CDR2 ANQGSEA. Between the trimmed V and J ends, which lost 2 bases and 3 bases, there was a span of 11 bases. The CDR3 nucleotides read TGCAGCGTTGAAACACCAGGGATCTACGAGCAGTACTTC. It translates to CSVETPGIYEQYF.

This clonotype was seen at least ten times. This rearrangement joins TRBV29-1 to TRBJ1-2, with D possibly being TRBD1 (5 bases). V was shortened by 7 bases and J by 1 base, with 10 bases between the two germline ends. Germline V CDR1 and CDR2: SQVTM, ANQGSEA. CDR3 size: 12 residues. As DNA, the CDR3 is TGCAGCGGTTGGGGCAGTAACTATGGCTACACCTTC. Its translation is CSGWGSNYGYTF.

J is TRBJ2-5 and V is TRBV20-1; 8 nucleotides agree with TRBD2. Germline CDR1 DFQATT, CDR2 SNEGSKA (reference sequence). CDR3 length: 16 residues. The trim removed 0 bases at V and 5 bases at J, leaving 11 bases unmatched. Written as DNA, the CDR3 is TGCAGTGCTAGAGATGGAACTAGCGGCGGGGTTGAGACCCAGTACTTC. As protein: CSARDGTSGGVETQYF.

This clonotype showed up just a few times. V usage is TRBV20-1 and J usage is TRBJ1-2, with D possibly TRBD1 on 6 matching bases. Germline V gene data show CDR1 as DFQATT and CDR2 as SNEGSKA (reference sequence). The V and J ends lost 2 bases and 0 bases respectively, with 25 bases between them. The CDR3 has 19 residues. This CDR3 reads CSARPWDTNNASPNYGYTF. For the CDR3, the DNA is TGCAGTGCTAGACCTTGGGACACCAACAACGCCAGTCCTAACTATGGCTACACCTTC.

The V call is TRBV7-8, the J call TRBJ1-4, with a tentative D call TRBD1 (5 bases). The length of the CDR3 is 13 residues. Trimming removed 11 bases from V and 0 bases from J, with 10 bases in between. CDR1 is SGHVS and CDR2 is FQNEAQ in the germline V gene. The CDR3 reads CAAGEATNEKLFF. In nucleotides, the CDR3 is TGTGCCGCGGGGGAAGCAACTAATGAAAAACTGTTTTTT.

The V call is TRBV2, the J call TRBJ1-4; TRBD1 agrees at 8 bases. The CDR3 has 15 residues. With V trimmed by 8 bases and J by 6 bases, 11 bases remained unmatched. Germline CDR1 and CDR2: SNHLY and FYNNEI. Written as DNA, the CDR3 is TGTGCCAGCCTATCAGGACAGGGTTGGGATGAAAAACTGTTTTTT. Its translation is CASLSGQGWDEKLFF.

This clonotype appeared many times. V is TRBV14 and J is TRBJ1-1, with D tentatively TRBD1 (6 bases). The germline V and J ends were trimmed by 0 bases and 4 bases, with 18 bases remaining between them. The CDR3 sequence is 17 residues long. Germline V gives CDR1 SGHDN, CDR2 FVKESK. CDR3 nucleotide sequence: TGTGCCAGCAGCCAAGATCGCCACCCGGGGGCGGGCACTGAAGCTTTCTTT. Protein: CASSQDRHPGAGTEAFF.

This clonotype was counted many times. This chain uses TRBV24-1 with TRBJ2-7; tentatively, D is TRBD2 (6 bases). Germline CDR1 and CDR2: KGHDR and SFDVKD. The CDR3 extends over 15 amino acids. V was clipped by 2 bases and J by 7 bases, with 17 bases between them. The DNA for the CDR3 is TGTGCCACCAGTGATTCAGGAGGGCTCTTTGCTGAGCAGTACTTC. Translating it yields CATSDSGGLFAEQYF.

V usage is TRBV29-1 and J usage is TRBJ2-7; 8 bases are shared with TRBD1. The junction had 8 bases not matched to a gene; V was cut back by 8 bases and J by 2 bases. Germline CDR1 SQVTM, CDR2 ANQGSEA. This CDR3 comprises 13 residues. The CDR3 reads CSTQDREAYEQYF. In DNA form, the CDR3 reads TGCAGCACTCAGGACAGGGAAGCCTACGAGCAGTACTTC.

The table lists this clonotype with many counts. The CDR3, as DNA: TGCAGTGCTAGCGGGTCCGATAGCTCCTACGAGCAGTACTTC. Protein sequence: CSASGSDSSYEQYF. This rearrangement joins TRBV20-1 to TRBJ2-7; D gene unclear. V was cut by 3 bases and J by 0 bases, with 12 bases left in between. The CDR3 extends over 14 amino acids. Germline-derived CDR1 and CDR2 are DFQATT and SNEGSKA (reference sequence).

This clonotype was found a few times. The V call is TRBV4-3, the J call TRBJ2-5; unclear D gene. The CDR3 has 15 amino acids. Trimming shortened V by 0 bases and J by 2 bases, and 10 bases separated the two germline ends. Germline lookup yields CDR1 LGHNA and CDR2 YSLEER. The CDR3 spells CASSQDQHLQETQYF. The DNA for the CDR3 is TGCGCCAGCAGCCAAGATCAGCATCTACAAGAGACCCAGTACTTC.